Listed here are 8 T cell receptor beta chains from one sample, sequenced in a study of human T cells and chemical hapten exposure. Using its own MiXCR run on the RACE reads, TCRdb lists one record per CDR3 protein. The repertoire holds over 85,000 distinct CDR3 sequences, 9.3% seen once, with about 2% in the top ten. As to time point: patch test 2, 6 weeks after DPC sensitization. Treatment reported: therapeutic diphenylcyclopropenone sensitization with weekly scalp DPC. The sample here was whole blood, taken in connection with sensitization to the hapten diphenylcyclopropenone (DPC). The source of these receptors is a woman aged 40 to 50 with alopecia areata. Some clones in this sample may be carry-over from other donors' samples.

In this sample, this clonotype turned up many times. The chain is built from TRBV4-3 and TRBJ1-4, with TRBD1 matching over 8 bases. The germline V gene has CDR1 LGHNA and CDR2 YSLEER. There are 17 residues in the CDR3. V lost 1 base, J lost 7 bases, and 11 bases stayed unmatched. The CDR3 coding sequence is TGCGCCAGCAGCCAAGCCAGGGGGCCGCTGATAGCTGAAAAACTGTTTTTT. It translates to CASSQARGPLIAEKLFF.

Only a few counts were recorded for this clonotype. The chain is built from TRBV7-2 and TRBJ2-7; 10 nucleotides agree with TRBD2. With V trimmed by 1 base and J by 3 bases, 3 bases remained unmatched. CDR1 SGHTA and CDR2 FQGNSA come from the germline V gene. This CDR3 comprises 15 residues. DNA of the CDR3: TGTGCCAGCAGCTTAGGGTCTAGCGGGAGCTACGAGCAGTACTTC. Translating gives CASSLGSSGSYEQYF.

This clonotype was recorded a few times. The chain employs TRBV7-9 and TRBJ2-1; 12 bases align to TRBD2. CDR3 size: 21 residues. CDR1 is SEHNR and CDR2 is FQNEAQ in the germline V gene (reference sequence). Trimming cost V 5 bases and J 0 bases; bases outside gene matches: 17. The chain's CDR3 is CASSPTGKRLAGGPSYNEQFF. Written as DNA, the CDR3 is TGTGCCAGCAGCCCCACAGGTAAACGGCTAGCGGGAGGGCCCTCCTACAATGAGCAGTTCTTC.

The sample holds many counts of this clonotype. The chain couples TRBV20-1 to TRBJ2-1, with 8 bases that match TRBD2. From germline, CDR1 is DFQATT and CDR2 SNEGSKA (reference sequence). The CDR3 runs 14 residues. The J segment lost 4 bases and the V segment lost 5 bases, leaving 7 bases of the junction unmatched. CDR3 loop: CSARTSGKYNEQFF. For the CDR3, the DNA is TGCAGTGCTCGTACTAGCGGCAAATACAATGAGCAGTTCTTC.

This clonotype was counted only a few times. The V call is TRBV27, the J call TRBJ2-3; D remains ambiguous. The CDR3 length is 13 residues. V shed 4 bases and J shed 5 bases, with 10 bases lying between them. Per the germline V gene, CDR1 is MNHEY and CDR2 is SMNVEV (reference sequence). CDR3 coding DNA: TGTGCCAGCAGTTCCCCTTTGTTAGATACGCAGTATTTT. Residues: CASSSPLLDTQYF.

A few counts support this clonotype. This chain uses TRBV29-1 with TRBJ2-7; 8 bases match TRBD1. In germline, CDR1 is SQVTM, CDR2 ANQGSEA. The V and J ends lost 6 bases and 2 bases, in that order; junction bases with no gene match: 3. This CDR3 contains 12 residues. Here the CDR3 reads CSVGTGTYEQYF. CDR3 DNA: TGCAGCGTGGGGACAGGTACCTACGAGCAGTACTTC.

As DNA, the CDR3 is TGTGCCAGCAGTTACTCGAGGGCTAGCGATACGCAGTATTTT. This codes for CASSYSRASDTQYF. This chain links TRBV6-5 with TRBJ2-3; maybe TRBD2 (5 bases). V was pared by 0 bases and J by 6 bases, with 10 bases between. The CDR3 is 14 amino acids. Per germline, CDR1 MNHEY and CDR2 SVGAGI.

At least ten counts were recorded for this clonotype. The V and J genes are TRBV27 and TRBJ2-3; 8 bases are a match to TRBD1. This CDR3 contains 13 residues. Per the germline V gene, CDR1 is MNHEY and CDR2 is SMNVEV (reference sequence). V dropped 8 bases and J dropped 2; count of bases not matched to a gene: 3. DNA for the CDR3: TGTGCCAGCCGGACAGGGAACACAGATACGCAGTATTTT. Protein: CASRTGNTDTQYF.